This T cell receptor beta chain appears in the sequencing data of a study of blood T cells in healthy people across ages. Of note for this clonotype: Its antigen is not identified.

Study-level points and caveats: Roughly linear age-related decline in beta diversity appeared, significant by age 40. Both higher diversity and more naive CD4+ cells marked long-lived donors when set against aged donors.

For the second PCR, which ran for about 7 to 11 cycles, a sample-barcoded 5' primer and a J-beta primer mix were used. TCRdb itself ran the 5' RACE reads through MiXCR, one entry per CDR3 protein. Counted here are around 1,800,000 distinct CDR3 sequences, 35% to 50% occurring once; the ten biggest clones make up 23%. This CDR3 has 15 amino acids. Germline V gene lookup returns CDR1 LGHDT and CDR2 YNNKEL (reference sequence). The specimen was blood. V usage is TRBV3-1 and J usage is TRBJ2-5; 7 bases fit TRBD2. The J call could be wrong; TRBJ2-7 is a better fit for the DNA end. The clonotype comes from a human donor in good health. The CDR3, as DNA: TGTGCCAGTAGTATCTCCGGGGGGTCCTTCTACGAGCAGTACTTC. This translates into CASSISGGSFYEQYF.